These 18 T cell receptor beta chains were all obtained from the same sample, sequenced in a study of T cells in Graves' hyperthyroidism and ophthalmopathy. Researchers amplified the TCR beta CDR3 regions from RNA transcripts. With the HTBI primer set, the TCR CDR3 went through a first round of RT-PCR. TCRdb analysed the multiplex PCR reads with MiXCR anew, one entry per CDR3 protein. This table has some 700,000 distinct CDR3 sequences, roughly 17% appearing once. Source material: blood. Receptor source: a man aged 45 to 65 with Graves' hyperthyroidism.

The CDR3 DNA follows: TGCAGTGCGTCTCGTCGGAGCTCCTATAATTCACCCCTCCACTTT. Protein: CSASRRSSYNSPLHF. The chain is built from TRBV20-1 and TRBJ1-6; no clear D. Germline V gene sequence: CDR1 DFQATT, CDR2 SNEGSKA (reference sequence). Trimming left V 6 bases short and J 0 bases short, with 12 bases between. The CDR3 runs 15 residues.

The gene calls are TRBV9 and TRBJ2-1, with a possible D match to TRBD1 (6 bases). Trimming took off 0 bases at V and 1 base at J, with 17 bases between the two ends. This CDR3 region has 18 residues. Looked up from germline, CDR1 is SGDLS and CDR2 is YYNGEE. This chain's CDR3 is CASSVGLFRGSSYNEQFF. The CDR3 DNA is TGTGCCAGCAGCGTAGGTCTTTTCAGGGGCTCGTCCTACAATGAGCAGTTCTTC. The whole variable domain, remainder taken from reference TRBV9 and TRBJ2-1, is DSGVTQTPKHLITATGQRVTLRCSPRSGDLSVYWYQQSLDQGLQFLIQYYNGEERAKGNILERFSAQQFPDLHSELNLSSLELGDSALYFCASSVGLFRGSSYNEQFFGPGTRLTVL.

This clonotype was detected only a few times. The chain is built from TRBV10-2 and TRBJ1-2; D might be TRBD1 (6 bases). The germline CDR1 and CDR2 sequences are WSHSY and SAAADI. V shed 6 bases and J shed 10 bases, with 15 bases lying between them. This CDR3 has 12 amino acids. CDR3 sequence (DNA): TGCGCCAGCAGGGGAATACAGGGTGCCTACACCTTC. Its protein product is CASRGIQGAYTF.

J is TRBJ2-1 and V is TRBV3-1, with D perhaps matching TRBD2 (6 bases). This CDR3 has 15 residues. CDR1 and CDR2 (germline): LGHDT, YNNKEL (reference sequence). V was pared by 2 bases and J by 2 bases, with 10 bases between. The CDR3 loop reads CASSQLAKPYNEQFF. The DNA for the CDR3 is TGTGCCAGCAGCCAACTAGCGAAACCCTACAATGAGCAGTTCTTC.

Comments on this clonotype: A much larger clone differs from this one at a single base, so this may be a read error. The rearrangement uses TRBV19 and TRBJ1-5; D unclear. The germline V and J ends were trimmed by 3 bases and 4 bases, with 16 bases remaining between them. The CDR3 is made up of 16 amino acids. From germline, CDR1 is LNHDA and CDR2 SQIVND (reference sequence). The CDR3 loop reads CASSILPWTVNQPQHF. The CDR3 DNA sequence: TGTGCCAGTAGTATCCTCCCCTGGACGGTAAATCAGCCCCAGCATTTT.

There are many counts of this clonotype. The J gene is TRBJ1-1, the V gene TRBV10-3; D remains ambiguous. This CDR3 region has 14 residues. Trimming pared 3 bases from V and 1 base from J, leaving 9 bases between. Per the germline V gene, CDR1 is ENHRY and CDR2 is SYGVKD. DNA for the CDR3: TGTGCCATCAGTGACCCCACAAAGAACACTGAAGCTTTCTTT. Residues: CAISDPTKNTEAFF.

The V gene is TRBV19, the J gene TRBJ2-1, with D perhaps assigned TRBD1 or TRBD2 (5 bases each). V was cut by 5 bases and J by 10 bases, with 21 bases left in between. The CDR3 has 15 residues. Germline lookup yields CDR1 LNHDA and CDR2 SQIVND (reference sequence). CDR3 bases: TGTGCCAGTAGTCTATCTGCTACCCGGGGCCGCGAGCAGTTCTTC. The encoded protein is CASSLSATRGREQFF.

CDR3 protein: CASSLRGLAGWVDTQYF. CDR3 nucleotides: TGTGCCAGTAGTCTCCGGGGACTAGCGGGATGGGTAGATACGCAGTATTTT. The genes are TRBV19 and TRBJ2-3; 13 bases align to TRBD2. Germline lookup yields CDR1 LNHDA and CDR2 SQIVND (reference sequence). The length of the CDR3 is 17 residues. After removal of 5 bases from V and 5 bases from J, the junction contained 10 bases not matched to a gene.

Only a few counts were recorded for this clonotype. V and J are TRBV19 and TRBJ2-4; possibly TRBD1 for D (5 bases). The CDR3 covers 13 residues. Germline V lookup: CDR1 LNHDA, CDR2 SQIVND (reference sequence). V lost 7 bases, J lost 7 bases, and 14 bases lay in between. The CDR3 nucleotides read TGTGCCAGTACCCCAGAAGGGGTTAACATTCAGTACTTC. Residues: CASTPEGVNIQYF.

As DNA, the CDR3 is TGCAGCGCTTTCCTCTCGGGGGGCGTGAACACTGAAGCTTTCTTT. It codes for CSAFLSGGVNTEAFF. This chain uses TRBV29-1 with TRBJ1-1; D perhaps matches TRBD1 (6 bases). V was shortened by 7 bases and J by 0 bases, with 18 bases between the two germline ends. Germline values: CDR1 SQVTM, CDR2 ANQGSEA. The CDR3 loop spans 15 amino acids.

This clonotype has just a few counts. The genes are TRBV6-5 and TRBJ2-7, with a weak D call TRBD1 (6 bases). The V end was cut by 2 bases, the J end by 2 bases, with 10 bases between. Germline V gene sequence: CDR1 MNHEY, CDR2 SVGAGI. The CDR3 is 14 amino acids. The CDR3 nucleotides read TGTGCCAGCAGTTACGAACAGGGAACCTACGAGCAGTACTTC. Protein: CASSYEQGTYEQYF.

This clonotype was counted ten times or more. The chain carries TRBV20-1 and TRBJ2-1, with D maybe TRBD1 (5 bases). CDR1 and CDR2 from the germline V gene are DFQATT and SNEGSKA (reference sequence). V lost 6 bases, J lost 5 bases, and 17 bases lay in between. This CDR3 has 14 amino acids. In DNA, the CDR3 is TGCAGTGCACGCAGTAGGGGCTTGGACAATGAGCAGTTCTTC. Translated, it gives CSARSRGLDNEQFF.

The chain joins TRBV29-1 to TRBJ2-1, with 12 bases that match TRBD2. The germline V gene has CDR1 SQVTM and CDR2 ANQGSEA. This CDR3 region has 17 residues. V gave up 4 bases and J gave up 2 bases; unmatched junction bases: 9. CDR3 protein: CSVVASGRAWTYNEQFF. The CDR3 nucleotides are TGCAGCGTTGTGGCTAGCGGGAGGGCCTGGACCTACAATGAGCAGTTCTTC.

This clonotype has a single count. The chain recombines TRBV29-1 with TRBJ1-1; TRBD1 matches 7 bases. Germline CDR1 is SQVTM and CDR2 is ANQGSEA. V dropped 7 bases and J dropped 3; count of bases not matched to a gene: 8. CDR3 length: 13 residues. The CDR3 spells CSGVTGRDTEAFF. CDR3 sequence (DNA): TGCAGCGGTGTGACAGGGCGGGACACTGAAGCTTTCTTT.

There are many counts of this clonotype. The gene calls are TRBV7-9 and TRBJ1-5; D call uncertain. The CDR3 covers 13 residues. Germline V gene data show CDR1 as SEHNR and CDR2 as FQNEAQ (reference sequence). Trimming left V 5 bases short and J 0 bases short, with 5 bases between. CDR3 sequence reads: CASSLNSNQPQHF. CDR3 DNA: TGTGCCAGCAGCCTGAATAGCAATCAGCCCCAGCATTTT.

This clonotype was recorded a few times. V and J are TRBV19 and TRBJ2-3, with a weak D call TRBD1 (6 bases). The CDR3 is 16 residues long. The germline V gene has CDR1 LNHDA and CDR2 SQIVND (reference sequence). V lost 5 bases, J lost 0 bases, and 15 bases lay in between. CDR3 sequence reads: CASSPGQYSSTDTQYF. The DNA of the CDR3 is TGTGCCAGTAGTCCCGGACAGTATTCTAGCACAGATACGCAGTATTTT.

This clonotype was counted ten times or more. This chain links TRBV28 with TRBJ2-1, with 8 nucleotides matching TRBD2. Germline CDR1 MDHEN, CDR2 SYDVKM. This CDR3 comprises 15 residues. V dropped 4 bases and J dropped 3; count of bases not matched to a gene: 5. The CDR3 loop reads CASSWREEHYNEQFF. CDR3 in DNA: TGTGCCAGCAGTTGGCGGGAGGAACACTACAATGAGCAGTTCTTC.

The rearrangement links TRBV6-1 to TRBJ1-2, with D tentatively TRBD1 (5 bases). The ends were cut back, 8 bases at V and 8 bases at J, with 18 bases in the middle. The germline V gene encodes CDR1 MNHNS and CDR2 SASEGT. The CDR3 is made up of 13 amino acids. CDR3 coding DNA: TGTGCCAGCTCAACGATGGGGGACGGGGGCTACACCTTC. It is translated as CASSTMGDGGYTF.